These T cell receptor beta chains were read from a single sample in a study of blood T cell repertoires in COVID-19. TCRdb's copy holds only in-frame clones and misses some; the assay was immunoSEQ multiplex PCR. The repertoire holds roughly 330,000 clones, with approximately 89% as singletons. Sample: PBMCs or T cells enriched from blood (not recorded which). The origin of the receptors is a woman aged 25-40 years who had recovered from COVID-19. Both conserved end residues are part of each CDR3. D genes are given only for firm matches. Size is omitted from some rows. Given values are once, few, many or a class for expanded clones.

DNA	CDR3	D	J	size	V
TGTGCCAGCTCACCGGGGGGATTTACCTACGAGCAGTACTTC	CASSPGGFTYEQYF	.	TRBJ2-7	.	TRBV18
TGCGCCAGCAGCCCGGGGGGGGCCGGATCCTATAATTCACCCCTCCACTTT	CASSPGGAGSYNSPLHF	.	TRBJ1-6	.	TRBV4-1
TGTGCCAGCAGTTTATCCGGGGATGGAGGGTGGACTGAAGCTTTCTTT	CASSLSGDGGWTEAFF	.	TRBJ1-1	few	TRBV27
TGTGCCATCAGAGCCGGGACAGGGGTCTCTGAAGCTTTCTTT	CAIRAGTGVSEAFF	TRBD1	TRBJ1-1	.	TRBV10-3
TGTGCCTGGAGACGTGGGACAGCCCAAGAGACCCAGTACTTC	CAWRRGTAQETQYF	TRBD1	TRBJ2-5	.	TRBV30
TGTGCCAGCAGCTCCGGACAGGGAGAGACCCAGTACTTC	CASSSGQGETQYF	TRBD1	TRBJ2-5	few	TRBV7-9
TGTGCCAGCTCGACTCGTGGGGGCGAGCACAATGAGCAGTTCTTC	CASSTRGGEHNEQFF	.	TRBJ2-1	.	TRBV18
TGTGCCAGCAGTGAATTTGAGGTGAACACTGAAGCTTTCTTT	CASSEFEVNTEAFF	.	TRBJ1-1	few	TRBV2
TGTGCCAGCAGCAACGAGGGTGTGTTCTATAATTCACCCCTCCACTTT	CASSNEGVFYNSPLHF	.	TRBJ1-6	.	TRBV6-2/TRBV6-3
TGCAGTGCTAGTAGAGGCGAGAGTAATTATCAGCCCCAGCATTTT	CSASRGESNYQPQHF	.	TRBJ1-5	.	TRBV20-1
TGTGCCAGCAGCGCTCAGCTGACAGGGCCGCTTGGCTACACCTTC	CASSAQLTGPLGYTF	TRBD1	TRBJ1-2	.	TRBV3-1/TRBV3-2
TGTGCCAGCAGCCAGGCGGGGGGCTATCGTATAACACCCCTCCACTTT	CASSQAGGYRITPLHF	.	TRBJ1-6	.	TRBV5-5
TGTGCCAGCAGTCTCGGGGGGCTAGGTGGAAACACCATATATTTT	CASSLGGLGGNTIYF	.	TRBJ1-3	.	TRBV25-1